This T cell receptor beta chain was observed in a study of TIL therapy for anti-PD-1-resistant metastatic lung cancer. Across the study: Progressing patients received lymphodepletion, expanded TIL infusion and IL-2. Tumors carried a median roughly 1.6 non-synonymous mutations per megabase.

This was the immunoSEQ v3 assay. The protocol was immunoSEQ multiplex PCR, while the TCRdb copy is restricted to in-frame clones and leaves out a portion. The sample records tens of thousands of clones, around nine tenths being singletons. General study points: TIL clonotype persistence in blood showed no apparent association with response. Patients were highly selected, enriched for treatment-naive, never-smoker and oncogene-addicted cases.

About this clone itself: Its antigen remains unknown.

This sample's time point: pre-treatment sample, taken before nivolumab and TIL therapy. The V gene's germline CDR1 is LNHNV and CDR2 YYDKDF (reference sequence). CDR3 length equals 19 residues. With 1 base clipped from V and 4 bases from J, the junction kept 8 bases outside the gene matches. The sequence was obtained from a person between 25 and 79 years old with non-small cell lung cancer. The chain combines TRBV15 with TRBJ2-6; 12 nucleotides align to TRBD1. The input for sequencing was blood, taken at baseline. The DNA for the CDR3 is TGTGCCACCAGCAGAGCCCCGGGACAGGGGGCTGTGGGGGCCAACGTCCTGACTTTC. Residues: CATSRAPGQGAVGANVLTF.